This TCR beta chain was identified during a study of T cell responses to AZD1222 COVID-19 vaccine. Germline-derived CDR1 and CDR2 are SGHRS and YFSETQ. CDR3 length: 14 residues. Trimming stripped 1 base from V and 5 bases from J, with 10 bases between. Study results and limitations: White British people made up most donors, females outnumbered males, and clonal diversity was possibly underestimated. Just a handful of AZD1222 recipients were seropositive at baseline. Regions 160-218 and 743-854 dominated among vaccine-associated CD4 TCRs spanning spike. Two doses of AZD1222 preceded a rise in Spike-specific TCR breadth and depth.

Produced via immunoSEQ multiplex PCR; TCRdb's table is partial and in-frame only. The data hold about 150,000 clones, with more than 80% observed a single time. Notes on this clone: Antigen: not known.

The TCR originated in an adult who received the AZD1222 COVID-19 vaccine. The source material was peripheral blood, sampled 28 days after the second AZD1222 dose. The chain recombines TRBV5-1 with TRBJ2-1; tentatively, D is TRBD2 (6 bases). The CDR3 DNA is TGCGCCAGCAGCTTGACCGGGAGTCACAATGAGCAGTTCTTC. It specifies CASSLTGSHNEQFF. Supplemented by reference TRBV5-1 and TRBJ2-1, the full variable domain reads KAGVTQTPRYLIKTRGQQVTLSCSPISGHRSVSWYQQTPGQGLQFLFEYFSETQRNKGNFPGRFSGRQFSNSRSEMNVSTLELGDSALYLCASSLTGSHNEQFFGPGTRLTVL.